This is a list of T cell receptor beta chains from one sample in a study of T cell repertoires in ileal Crohn's disease. The repertoire was sequenced with immunoSEQ multiplex PCR; TCRdb's copy has only in-frame clones and lacks some. Among 1,500 to 2,000 clones, around four fifths were seen once, and the ten largest hold about 6.4%. The sequencing sample was made of ileal tissue. These receptors all stem from an adult with Crohn's disease. Both conserved end residues are part of each CDR3. D genes are given only for firm matches. Size is omitted from some rows. Given values are once, few, many or a class for expanded clones.

J | D | V | size | DNA | CDR3
TRBJ1-2 | NA | TRBV7-9 | NA | TGTGCCAGCAGCTCCAGTGGGGCCAACTATGGCTACACCTTC | CASSSSGANYGYTF
TRBJ2-1 | NA | TRBV27 | NA | TGTGCCAGCAGTAGTATACAGGGCGGTGAGCAGTTCTTC | CASSSIQGGEQFF
TRBJ2-5 | TRBD1 | TRBV15 | few | TGTGCCACCAGCAGACGACAGGGGTCTCCCCCGTGGGAGACCCAGTACTTC | CATSRRQGSPPWETQYF
TRBJ2-7 | TRBD2 | TRBV5-6 | NA | TGTGCCAGCAGCCCCGGACTAGCGGGGAGTGAGCAGTACTTC | CASSPGLAGSEQYF
TRBJ2-5 | NA | TRBV5-4 | NA | TGTGCCAGCAGCTTTCGGGGGTTGGGGGAGCAGTACTTC | CASSFRGLGEQYF
TRBJ2-1 | NA | TRBV7-3 | NA | TGTGCCAGCAGCAATATCCCGGGACTCTTTAATGAGCAGTTCTTC | CASSNIPGLFNEQFF
TRBJ1-2 | NA | TRBV28 | NA | TGTGCCAGCAGTCAACACACGGGCTATGGCTACACCTTC | CASSQHTGYGYTF
TRBJ2-2 | NA | TRBV27 | NA | TGTGCCAGCAGTACCCGGACTAGAGGGACAACCGGGGAGCTGTTTTTT | CASSTRTRGTTGELFF
TRBJ2-2 | TRBD1 | TRBV7-9 | NA | TGTGCCAGCAGCTCTAGAGATGGGGACAGGGGAAACACCGGGGAGCTGTTTTTT | CASSSRDGDRGNTGELFF
TRBJ2-3 | TRBD2 | TRBV9 | NA | TGTGCCAGCAGCAGACGGGAGGGGGGGGATACGCAGTATTTT | CASSRREGGDTQYF
TRBJ1-2 | TRBD1 | TRBV13 | NA | TGTGCCAGCAGCTGGTGGACAGGGCACTATGGCTACACCTTC | CASSWWTGHYGYTF
TRBJ2-3 | TRBD1 | TRBV5-8 | NA | TGTGCCAGCAGCACCCGGGGACAGTTCTCCGATACGCAGTATTTT | CASSTRGQFSDTQYF
TRBJ1-2 | NA | TRBV2 | NA | TGTGCCAGCAGTGAAGCGGGACTAAAATCGGGCTATGGCTACACCTTC | CASSEAGLKSGYGYTF
TRBJ2-3 | TRBD1 | TRBV6-5 | NA | TGTGCCAGCAGTCAATGGACAGGGCGTAGAGATACGCAGTATTTT | CASSQWTGRRDTQYF
TRBJ1-5 | TRBD1 | TRBV14 | NA | TGTGCCAGCAGCCCGCTCGGACAGGGGAATCAGCCCCAGCATTTT | CASSPLGQGNQPQHF
TRBJ2-7 | TRBD2 | TRBV6-5 | NA | TGTGCCAGCAGTTACGAGCGGGGGGCCGCCTACGAGCAGTACTTC | CASSYERGAAYEQYF
TRBJ1-4 | NA | TRBV18 | NA | TGTGCCAGCTCACCACCGTCGGAAGGTCGAGGCGAAAAACTGTTTTTT | CASSPPSEGRGEKLFF
TRBJ2-1 | NA | TRBV10-3 | NA | TGTGCCATCAGCGACTCGGGCAATGAGCAGTTCTTC | CAISDSGNEQFF
TRBJ2-3 | NA | TRBV2 | NA | TGTGCCAGCAGTGAAGAGGCGGGACGGACCACAGATACGCAGTATTTT | CASSEEAGRTTDTQYF
TRBJ2-2 | NA | TRBV29-1 | once | TGCAGCGTTGGACAGAACACCGGGGAGCTGTTTTTT | CSVGQNTGELFF
TRBJ2-7 | TRBD2 | TRBV7-9 | NA | TGTGCCAGCAGCTCTTCTAGCGGGGGGGCCTCCCACGAGCAGTACTTC | CASSSSSGGASHEQYF
TRBJ2-2 | TRBD1 | TRBV30 | NA | TGTGCCTGGAGGTTGGGACAGTCGAACACCGGGGAGCTGTTTTTT | CAWRLGQSNTGELFF
TRBJ2-3 | NA | TRBV27 | NA | TGTGCCAGCAGTTACACGGGTTCAGGGGCTCTCAGCACAGATACGCAGTATTTT | CASSYTGSGALSTDTQYF
TRBJ2-7 | NA | TRBV29-1 | NA | TGCAGCGTTGAAGGCAGGGCCACCTACGAGCAGTACTTC | CSVEGRATYEQYF
TRBJ2-5 | TRBD2 | TRBV5-1 | NA | TGCGCCAGCAGCTTGGAGTCTAGCGGGGAAGAGACCCAGTACTTC | CASSLESSGEETQYF
TRBJ2-7 | NA | TRBV5-6 | NA | TGTGCCAGCAGCTTCCGGTACGAGCAGTACTTC | CASSFRYEQYF
TRBJ2-5 | TRBD2 | TRBV11-2 | once | TGTGCCAGCAGCTCAGGACTAGCCCAGTACTTC | CASSSGLAQYF
TRBJ1-5 | TRBD1 | TRBV27 | once | TGTGCCAGCAGCCCCCTTGACAGGGGATTGTATAGCAATCAGCCCCAGCATTTT | CASSPLDRGLYSNQPQHF
TRBJ2-5 | NA | TRBV11-2 | few | TGTGCCAGCACCGGACAGAGACAAGAGACCCAGTACTTC | CASTGQRQETQYF
TRBJ2-7 | TRBD2 | TRBV7-8 | NA | TGTGCCAGCAGATTAGCGGGAGGCCAATACGAGCAGTACTTC | CASRLAGGQYEQYF
TRBJ1-4 | TRBD1 | TRBV2 | NA | TGTGCCAGCAGGGGACGACAGGGGGCTAATGAAAAACTGTTTTTT | CASRGRQGANEKLFF
TRBJ2-7 | TRBD2 | TRBV11-2 | NA | TGTGCCAGCAGCTTAGGACTAGCGGGAGTCTACGAGCAGTACTTC | CASSLGLAGVYEQYF
TRBJ2-1 | TRBD1 | TRBV19 | NA | TGTGCCAGTACCAAGAGGACAGGGGATCCTCTCCTCAATGAGCAGTTCTTC | CASTKRTGDPLLNEQFF
TRBJ2-7 | NA | TRBV7-3 | NA | TGTGCCAGCAGCCGTGGACTGCACGAGCAGTACTTC | CASSRGLHEQYF
TRBJ2-1 | TRBD2 | TRBV18 | NA | TGTGCCAGCTCACCCACTAGCGGGAGTGTCGATGAGCAGTTCTTC | CASSPTSGSVDEQFF
TRBJ2-3 | NA | TRBV27 | NA | TGTGCCAGCAGTCCCACAGGGCTCGGAACGCAGTATTTT | CASSPTGLGTQYF
TRBJ2-5 | TRBD1 | TRBV28 | NA | TGTGCCAGCAATTCGAGGGGGCGTGGGGAGACCCAGTACTTC | CASNSRGRGETQYF
TRBJ2-1 | TRBD2 | TRBV5-1 | NA | TGCGCCAGCAGCCTACTAGCGGGGGGGCGGGGTGAGCAGTTCTTC | CASSLLAGGRGEQFF
TRBJ1-4 | NA | TRBV5-4 | NA | TGTGCCAGCAGCCTTGGGGGGTTTAATGAAAAACTGTTTTTT | CASSLGGFNEKLFF
TRBJ1-4 | NA | TRBV7-9 | once | TGTGCCAGCAGCTCAGGGAAGGCTAATGAAAAACTGTTTTTT | CASSSGKANEKLFF
TRBJ2-1 | NA | TRBV7-7 | NA | TGTGCCAGCAGCTTAGGGTCCGGGGTCAATGAGCAGTTCTTC | CASSLGSGVNEQFF
TRBJ2-3 | TRBD2 | TRBV9 | NA | TGTGCCAGCAGGGCCCGGGAGGGCCTCGGAACAGATACGCAGTATTTT | CASRAREGLGTDTQYF
TRBJ2-1 | NA | TRBV29-1 | NA | TGCAGCGTTGAAAGGTCTCGGCAGGTGAACAATGAGCAGTTCTTC | CSVERSRQVNNEQFF
TRBJ2-3 | TRBD2 | TRBV30 | NA | TGTGCCTGGAGTGGACTAGCGGGAGGGCCCGTAGATACGCAGTATTTT | CAWSGLAGGPVDTQYF
TRBJ2-7 | NA | TRBV6-1 | NA | TGTGCCAGCAGTGAATTTCCAGGATCCTACGAGCAGTACTTC | CASSEFPGSYEQYF
TRBJ2-5 | TRBD2 | TRBV2 | NA | TGTGCCAGCGCAGGAGGTAGCGGGAGTCAGGAGACCCAGTACTTC | CASAGGSGSQETQYF
TRBJ2-3 | NA | TRBV7-9 | NA | TGTGCCAGCAGTAGGAGGGACCCAGATACGCAGTATTTT | CASSRRDPDTQYF
TRBJ1-5 | NA | TRBV19 | NA | TGTGCCAGTAGGATGGTGGACAGCCGCAATCAGCCCCAGCATTTT | CASRMVDSRNQPQHF
TRBJ1-2 | TRBD1 | TRBV5-6 | NA | TGTGCCAGCAGCCTCTACAGGGGTAACTATGGCTACACCTTC | CASSLYRGNYGYTF
TRBJ2-7 | TRBD2 | TRBV11-2 | NA | TGTGCCAGCAGCTTCGAGCGGGGCTCCTACGAGCAGTACTTC | CASSFERGSYEQYF
TRBJ2-7 | TRBD1 | TRBV27 | NA | TGTGCCAGCAGTTTCGGACAGGGACCTCCGGGGGAGCAGTACTTC | CASSFGQGPPGEQYF
TRBJ2-1 | NA | TRBV27 | NA | TGTGCCAGCAGTTTATGGGCCGGCGATGAGCAGTTCTTC | CASSLWAGDEQFF
TRBJ2-1 | NA | TRBV5-4 | NA | TGTGCCAGCTCCCCTCTCGCGAGAAGCCGCGACAATGAGCAGTTCTTC | CASSPLARSRDNEQFF
TRBJ2-3 | TRBD2 | TRBV27 | NA | TGTGCCAGCAGCGAACGACTAGCGGGGGGGCTCGGTTTCGCAGATACGCAGTATTTT | CASSERLAGGLGFADTQYF